Here is one T cell receptor beta chain with its context. The antigen is undetermined. Sequencing was performed with immunoSEQ multiplex PCR; in TCRdb, only in-frame clones are kept and a portion is missing. Of approximately 2,000,000 clones detected, approximately 90% appear once; the ten largest clones hold around 0.35%. The germline gives CDR1 SGHRS, CDR2 YFSETQ. J gave up 3 bases and V 3 bases, and 8 bases lay outside the gene matches. This CDR3 is 17 amino acids long. This entry comes from a study of shared clonotypes between healthy human individuals. Study overall: Three plates were used per donor for CD4 naive, three for CD4 memory, two for CD8 naive and one for CD8 memory. General study findings and limits: Naive subsets usually exceeded memory subsets in estimated richness.

The sample taken for sequencing was naive CD4+ T cells from PBMCs. Subset noted: CD45RA+ positively selected. The gene calls are TRBV5-1 and TRBJ2-3, with 12 bases aligning to TRBD2. This receptor was taken from a man between 18 and 29 years old in good health. Some clones in this sample may be carry-over from other donors' samples. The CDR3 region is CASSSLLAGGGTDTQYF. In nucleotides, the CDR3 is TGCGCCAGCAGCTCGTTACTAGCGGGAGGTGGGACAGATACGCAGTATTTT. The full variable domain, its missing parts supplied by reference TRBV5-1 and TRBJ2-3, is KAGVTQTPRYLIKTRGQQVTLSCSPISGHRSVSWYQQTPGQGLQFLFEYFSETQRNKGNFPGRFSGRQFSNSRSEMNVSTLELGDSALYLCASSSLLAGGGTDTQYFGPGTRLTVL.